This is a list of T cell receptor beta chains from one sample in a study of OX40 agonist ivuxolimab in advanced cancers. The data were produced by immunoSEQ multiplex PCR, yet TCRdb's version contains in-frame clones alone and is incomplete. Among 100,000 or so clones listed, approximately 85% were seen once. Sequencing was performed on CD4+ or CD8+ T cells sorted from blood, taken in a trial of the OX40 agonist ivuxolimab. These receptors all stem from an adult with an advanced solid tumor such as melanoma, head and neck, liver or kidney cancer. Each CDR3 is given without its conserved first and last residue. Clone size is not always given. Where it is, it says once, few, many or a class for expanded clones.

V	J	size	CDR3
TRBV4-1	TRBJ2-7	NA	ASSPFAEGVYEQY
TRBV30	TRBJ1-1	once	AWKDIGAGAF
TRBV11-3	TRBJ1-2	NA	ASSPWTGANYGYT
TRBV19	TRBJ2-1	NA	ASSRASGTGNRGRNEQF
TRBV20-1	TRBJ1-1	once	SAGQGEGAF
TRBV4-1	TRBJ2-7	NA	ASSQDRGQGFEQY
TRBV5-6	TRBJ2-5	NA	ASSSWAGGPETQY
TRBV6-6	TRBJ1-1	NA	ASIRSAF
TRBV7-9	TRBJ2-7	NA	ASSFPGQGVSEQY
TRBV30	TRBJ2-7	NA	AWDRDSYEQY
TRBV5-1	TRBJ2-7	once	ASSGTGDPFEQY
TRBV4-1	TRBJ1-5	NA	ASSQAGGGGPASAQH
TRBV7-9	NA	NA	ASSSQSSYEQY
TRBV18	TRBJ1-1	NA	ASSPRRDYTEAF